This T cell receptor beta chain is from a study of radiation and T cells in renal cell carcinoma. Regarding the study as a whole: In blood, top tumor clones expanded by 2 weeks, shrinking by 4.

Profiled with immunoSEQ multiplex PCR; TCRdb holds only in-frame clones, not every one. This sample carries roughly 82,000 clones, about nine tenths of them seen once, and the ten largest clones take roughly 5.4%. Time point defined: blood 4 weeks post-SBRT, at nephrectomy. Treatment: 15 Gy SBRT to primary tumor, nephrectomy 4 weeks later. Nephrectomy followed 15 Gy stereotactic body radiation by 4 weeks. The tumor was a clear cell renal cell carcinoma. Per germline, CDR1 SGHRS and CDR2 YFSETQ. V lost 5 bases and J 0 bases, leaving 14 bases between the germline ends. The CDR3 is 15 amino acids. With respect to this clone: Antigen: not known.

The clonotype was recovered from a woman in her 70s with renal cell carcinoma. Sequences were derived from blood, sampled from a patient whose treatment included radiotherapy and nephrectomy. The chain uses TRBV5-1 and TRBJ2-5; D gene uncertain. The CDR3 reads CASSLTPWYQETQYF. The CDR3 coding sequence is TGCGCCAGCAGTTTGACTCCCTGGTACCAAGAGACCCAGTACTTC.